These T cell receptor beta chains were read from a single sample in a study of OX40 agonist ivuxolimab in advanced cancers. Using immunoSEQ multiplex PCR, the repertoire was profiled, and TCRdb retains in-frame clones only, with some absent. This sample carries roughly 73,000 clones, 88% of them seen once, and the ten largest clones take 2% to 2.5%. The material was CD4+ or CD8+ T cells sorted from blood, obtained in a trial of the OX40 agonist ivuxolimab. The receptor set was obtained from an adult with an advanced solid tumor such as melanoma, head and neck, liver or kidney cancer. Both conserved end residues are part of each CDR3. Each record gives: clone size, D gene, J gene, V gene, CDR3 protein, CDR3 DNA. The D gene is left open where the match is weak. Some rows have no size entry. The others give once, few or many, or a class for an expanded clone.

-	-	TRBJ2-5	TRBV18	CASSPRAGQQETQYF	TGTGCCAGCTCACCAAGGGCGGGACAGCAAGAGACCCAGTACTTC
once	TRBD1	TRBJ2-2	TRBV7-9	CASSPGQGEIGELFF	TGTGCCAGCAGCCCGGGACAGGGGGAGATCGGGGAGCTGTTTTTT
-	-	TRBJ2-7	TRBV9	CASSVVISDDYEQYF	TGTGCCAGCAGCGTAGTAATTAGCGATGACTACGAGCAGTACTTC
-	-	TRBJ2-2	TRBV2	CASSVRGATGELFF	TGTGCCAGCAGTGTAAGGGGGGCCACCGGGGAGCTGTTTTTT
-	-	TRBJ2-6	TRBV28	CASTRTTISGANVLTF	TGTGCCAGCACCCGGACAACCATCTCTGGGGCCAACGTCCTGACTTTC
-	-	TRBJ1-2	TRBV2	CATIPNGLVYGYTF	TGTGCCACTATCCCCAACGGGCTTGTCTATGGCTACACCTTC
-	-	TRBJ1-1	TRBV10-1	CASARGLGTEAFF	TGCGCCAGCGCTCGAGGGCTTGGCACTGAAGCTTTCTTT
-	TRBD1	TRBJ2-5	TRBV28	CASSFWTGETQYF	TGTGCCAGCAGTTTTTGGACAGGAGAGACCCAGTACTTC
-	-	TRBJ2-7	TRBV6-1	CASSEGVTSYEQYF	TGTGCCAGCAGTGAAGGGGTGACCTCCTACGAGCAGTACTTC
-	TRBD1	TRBJ1-5	TRBV9	CASSAGQDSNQPQHF	TGTGCCAGCAGCGCTGGACAGGATAGCAATCAGCCCCAGCATTTT
-	TRBD2	TRBJ2-3	TRBV9	CASNLAGGQGDTQYF	TGTGCCAGCAACCTGGCGGGGGGCCAGGGAGATACGCAGTATTTT
-	-	TRBJ1-1	TRBV30	CAWSVLFGGDTEAFF	TGTGCCTGGAGTGTACTTTTTGGGGGAGACACTGAAGCTTTCTTT
once	-	TRBJ2-4	TRBV5-4	CASSTQNPPKNIQYF	TGTGCCAGCAGCACCCAGAACCCCCCCAAAAACATTCAGTACTTC
-	TRBD2	TRBJ2-1	TRBV6-6	CASSGHSGSSYNEQFF	TGTGCCAGCAGTGGTCATAGCGGGAGCTCCTACAATGAGCAGTTCTTC
-	-	TRBJ2-1	TRBV10-3	CAITDRGVNEQFF	TGTGCCATCACCGACCGGGGAGTCAATGAGCAGTTCTTC
-	-	TRBJ1-3	TRBV9	CASSVDGSSGNTIYF	TGTGCCAGCAGCGTAGATGGGAGCTCTGGAAACACCATATATTTT
once	-	TRBJ1-4	TRBV7-9	CASSLATAPTNNEKLFF	TGTGCCAGCAGCTTAGCTACAGCGCCTACTAATAATGAAAAACTGTTTTTT
-	TRBD1	TRBJ2-7	TRBV5-6	CASSFLDRPLEQYF	TGTGCCAGCAGCTTCCTGGACAGGCCGCTGGAGCAGTACTTC
few	-	TRBJ2-3	TRBV4-2	CASSQVSLVRDTQYF	TGTGCCAGCAGCCAAGTTTCTCTAGTCAGGGATACGCAGTATTTT
-	TRBD1	TRBJ2-1	TRBV19	CASSRGQGASLFIEQFF	TGTGCCAGTAGTAGGGGACAGGGGGCGTCTTTATTCATTGAGCAGTTCTTC
-	TRBD1	TRBJ2-5	TRBV30	CAWGRGPGETQYF	TGTGCCTGGGGCAGGGGGCCGGGGGAGACCCAGTACTTC
-	-	TRBJ2-7	TRBV18	CASSPSLGGYEQYF	TGTGCCAGCTCACCGTCTCTAGGAGGCTACGAGCAGTACTTC
-	-	TRBJ2-1	TRBV18	CASSPALGSGSNEQFF	TGTGCCAGCTCACCAGCCCTCGGGTCGGGGTCGAATGAGCAGTTCTTC
once	-	TRBJ2-4	TRBV19	CASSMSAQTKNIQYF	TGTGCCAGTAGTATGTCGGCTCAAACTAAAAACATTCAGTACTTC
-	-	TRBJ2-5	TRBV5-1	CASSLAAGRVETQYF	TGCGCCAGCAGCTTGGCGGCCGGAAGGGTCGAGACCCAGTACTTC
-	-	TRBJ1-1	TRBV19	CASSRKTPDTEAFF	TGTGCCAGTAGCCGAAAAACCCCGGACACTGAAGCTTTCTTT
-	TRBD1	TRBJ2-2	TRBV10-3	CAIGTGYTGELFF	TGTGCCATCGGGACAGGATACACCGGGGAGCTGTTTTTT
-	TRBD1	TRBJ2-5	TRBV6-1	CASIRQGAVLETQYF	TGTGCCAGCATTCGACAGGGGGCGGTTTTAGAGACCCAGTACTTC
-	TRBD1	TRBJ2-1	TRBV28	CASRGTGEHNEQFF	TGTGCCAGCAGGGGGACAGGGGAACACAATGAGCAGTTCTTC
-	-	TRBJ1-2	TRBV4-2	CASSQDPAPGQHYGYTF	TGTGCCAGCAGCCAAGATCCGGCTCCAGGACAGCACTATGGCTACACCTTC
-	-	TRBJ2-1	TRBV11-1	CASSLKNEQFF	TGTGCCAGCAGCTTAAAAAATGAGCAGTTCTTC
-	-	TRBJ2-5	TRBV30	CAWGHWGQETQYF	TGTGCCTGGGGTCATTGGGGACAAGAGACCCAGTACTTC
-	TRBD1	TRBJ2-7	TRBV6-1	CASSEFPGTGNEQYF	TGTGCCAGCAGTGAGTTTCCCGGGACAGGGAACGAGCAGTACTTC
-	-	TRBJ1-1	TRBV5-1	CASSDSRGGRYTEAFF	TGCGCCAGCAGCGACTCTCGCGGGGGACGGTACACTGAAGCTTTCTTT
-	-	TRBJ1-3	TRBV28	CASSLRESHSGNTIYF	TGTGCCAGCAGTTTACGCGAATCCCACTCTGGAAACACCATATATTTT
once	-	TRBJ1-1	TRBV6-1	CASSKGRNTEAFF	TGTGCCAGCAGCAAGGGTAGGAACACTGAAGCTTTCTTT
-	-	TRBJ2-3	TRBV28	CASSFSGRGPSTDTQYF	TGTGCCAGCAGTTTTTCGGGGCGGGGGCCTAGCACAGATACGCAGTATTTT
once	TRBD1	TRBJ1-2	TRBV9	CASSVGQGSNYGYTF	TGTGCCAGCAGCGTAGGACAGGGAAGTAACTATGGCTACACCTTC
-	-	TRBJ2-7	TRBV28	CASSLWQESSYEQYF	TGTGCCAGCAGTTTATGGCAGGAGAGCTCCTACGAGCAGTACTTC
-	-	TRBJ1-1	TRBV6-6	CASRPGWGEGTEAFF	TGTGCCAGCAGACCTGGTTGGGGGGAGGGGACTGAAGCTTTCTTT
-	-	TRBJ1-6	TRBV4-1	CASSQDNRFGSPLHF	TGCGCCAGCAGCCAAGATAATAGGTTTGGGTCACCCCTCCACTTT
-	-	TRBJ2-1	TRBV30	CARTDTTPYNEQFF	TGTGCCCGGACCGACACCACTCCCTACAATGAGCAGTTCTTC
-	-	TRBJ1-1	TRBV5-5	CASSRDLTEAFF	TGTGCCAGCAGCCGGGACCTCACTGAAGCTTTCTTT
-	-	TRBJ1-2	TRBV7-2	CASSLELFYGYTF	TGTGCCAGCAGCTTAGAACTCTTCTATGGCTACACCTTC
-	-	TRBJ2-7	TRBV18	CASSPNQYEQYF	TGTGCCAGCTCACCAAATCAATACGAGCAGTACTTC
-	TRBD2	TRBJ2-7	TRBV11-2	CASSPRSGGAYEQYF	TGTGCCAGCAGCCCCCGTAGCGGGGGGGCCTACGAGCAGTACTTC
-	-	TRBJ2-5	TRBV30	CAWSNQRGETQYF	TGTGCCTGGAGTAATCAGCGCGGAGAGACCCAGTACTTC
-	-	TRBJ1-4	TRBV5-5	CASSSSGGRLATNEKLFF	TGTGCCAGCAGCTCCTCTGGGGGGCGTCTCGCAACTAATGAAAAACTGTTTTTT
-	-	TRBJ2-3	TRBV6-1	CASSEGGGTDTQYF	TGTGCCAGCAGTGAAGGTGGGGGCACAGATACGCAGTATTTT
-	TRBD1	TRBJ1-6	TRBV5-1	CASSLGGQYNSPLHF	TGCGCCAGCAGCTTGGGGGGACAGTATAATTCACCCCTCCACTTT
-	-	TRBJ1-2	TRBV7-2	CASSLSGANYGYTF	TGTGCCAGCAGCTTATCGGGGGCCAACTATGGCTACACCTTC
-	TRBD1	TRBJ2-7	TRBV28	CASSIRTGYYEQYF	TGTGCCAGCAGTATAAGGACAGGATATTACGAGCAGTACTTC
-	TRBD2	TRBJ2-4	TRBV6-6	CASSRGGILAKNIQYF	TGTGCCAGCAGTCGGGGAGGGATACTAGCCAAAAACATTCAGTACTTC
-	TRBD2	TRBJ2-5	TRBV9	CASSGGTSGAHQETQYF	TGTGCCAGCAGCGGGGGGACTAGCGGGGCGCACCAAGAGACCCAGTACTTC
-	TRBD2	TRBJ2-5	TRBV11-1	CASSKILAGGPETQYF	TGTGCCAGCAGCAAAATCCTAGCGGGGGGGCCGGAGACCCAGTACTTC
-	-	TRBJ1-6	TRBV19	CASSIYAGGDSPLHF	TGTGCCAGTAGTATTTACGCGGGAGGAGATTCACCCCTCCACTTT
-	TRBD2	TRBJ2-7	TRBV4-1	CASSQAKGLLF	TGTGCCAGCAGCCAGGCGAAGGGACTATTATTC
-	-	TRBJ2-5	TRBV4-1	CASSQGMAPSGGRETQYF	TGCGCCAGCAGCCAAGGGATGGCCCCGAGTGGGGGGAGAGAGACCCAGTACTTC
-	-	TRBJ2-6	TRBV18	CASSPPSQGANVLTF	TGTGCCAGCTCACCACCGTCCCAAGGGGCCAACGTCCTGACTTTC